The clone carrying this T cell receptor beta chain was counted at least ten times. The target antigen is unknown. Every patient underwent thyroid surgery untreated. This sample was included in a study of metastatic and nonmetastatic thyroid tumors. Study-wide background: Repertoires from malignant and benign thyroid patients were compared across blood and tumor or nodule tissue.

This CDR3 contains 12 residues. Germline-derived CDR1 and CDR2 are MDHEN and SYDVKM. The ends were cut back, 5 bases at V and 13 bases at J, with 12 bases in the middle. The study's findings and limits: Versus benign nodules, malignant thyroid tumors reportedly had significantly higher TCR beta diversity, in blood and tumor.

In the study's own analysis: The study built a papillary thyroid cancer distant-metastasis classifier from CDR3 differences across clinicopathological groups. TCRdb re-called clones from the PCR reads using MiXCR. Clone size and V and J calls follow TCRdb, not the original study. This table has roughly 58,000 clones, about 4% appearing once. The chain carries TRBV28 and TRBJ1-6, with D possibly being TRBD1 (5 bases). Sequenced input: blood. This TCR derives from a female donor with papillary thyroid cancer or a benign thyroid nodule (not recorded which). Some clones in this sample may be carry-over from other donors' samples. In nucleotides, the CDR3 is TGTGCCAGCAGTACCCCAGGGTTTCCCCTCCACTTT. Protein sequence: CASSTPGFPLHF.